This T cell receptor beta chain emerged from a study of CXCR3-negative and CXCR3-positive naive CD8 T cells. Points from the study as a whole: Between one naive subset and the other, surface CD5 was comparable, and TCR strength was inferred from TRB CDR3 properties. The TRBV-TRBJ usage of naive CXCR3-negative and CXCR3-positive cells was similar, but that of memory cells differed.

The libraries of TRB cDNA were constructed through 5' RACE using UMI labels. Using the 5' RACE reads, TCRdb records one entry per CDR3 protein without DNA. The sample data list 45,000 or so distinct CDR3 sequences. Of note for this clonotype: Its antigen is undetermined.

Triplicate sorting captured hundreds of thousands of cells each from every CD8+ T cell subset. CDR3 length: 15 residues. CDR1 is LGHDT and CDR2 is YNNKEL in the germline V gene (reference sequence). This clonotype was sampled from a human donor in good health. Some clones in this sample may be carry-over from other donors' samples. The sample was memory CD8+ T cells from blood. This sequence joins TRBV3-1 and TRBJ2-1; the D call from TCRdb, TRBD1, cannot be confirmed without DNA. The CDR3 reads CASSPRQGPYNEQFF.